This TCR beta chain was recovered during a study of T cells in Graves' hyperthyroidism and ophthalmopathy. V was trimmed by 4 bases and J by 0 bases, leaving 13 bases between them. The germline V gene has CDR1 SGHDT and CDR2 YYEEEE. The CDR3 runs to 16 residues. TCR beta CDR3 sequences were amplified from RNA transcripts. The HTBI primer set served for first-round RT-PCR of the TCR CDR3. Each CDR3 protein gets one entry after TCRdb re-called the multiplex PCR reads with MiXCR. This sample has a few hundred thousand distinct CDR3 sequences, with roughly 15% found just once. This clonotype was detected only a few times.

The chain uses TRBV5-6 and TRBJ2-2; D is perhaps TRBD2 (6 bases). The sequence came from a woman aged 40-49 years with Graves' hyperthyroidism that later progressed to Graves' ophthalmopathy. Sample: blood. CDR3: CASSRRGTSNTGELFF. CDR3 DNA sequence: TGTGCCAGCAGCAGGAGGGGTACATCGAACACCGGGGAGCTGTTTTTT. Full variable domain (missing parts from reference TRBV5-6 and TRBJ2-2): DAGVTQSPTHLIKTRGQQVTLRCSPKSGHDTVSWYQQALGQGPQFIFQYYEEEERQRGNFPDRFSGHQFPNYSSELNVNALLLGDSALYLCASSRRGTSNTGELFFGEGSRLTVL.